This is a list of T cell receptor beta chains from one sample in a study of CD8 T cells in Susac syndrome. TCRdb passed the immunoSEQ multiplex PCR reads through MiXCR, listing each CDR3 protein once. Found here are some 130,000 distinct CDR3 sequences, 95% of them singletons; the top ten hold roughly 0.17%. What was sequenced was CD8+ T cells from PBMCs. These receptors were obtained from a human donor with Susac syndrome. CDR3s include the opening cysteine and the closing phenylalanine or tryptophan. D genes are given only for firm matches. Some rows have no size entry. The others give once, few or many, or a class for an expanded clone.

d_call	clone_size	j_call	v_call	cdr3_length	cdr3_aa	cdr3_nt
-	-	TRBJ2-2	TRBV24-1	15	CATSDLAGVTGELFF	TGTGCCACCAGTGATTTGGCAGGGGTCACCGGGGAGCTGTTTTTT
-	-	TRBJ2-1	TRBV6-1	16	CASTRSWEPAYNEQFF	TGTGCCAGCACCCGTAGCTGGGAGCCCGCCTACAATGAGCAGTTCTTC
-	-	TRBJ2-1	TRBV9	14	CASSGLGSTNEQFF	TGTGCCAGCAGCGGTCTGGGTAGCACCAATGAGCAGTTCTTC
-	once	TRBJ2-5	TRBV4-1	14	CASSLLLGGETQYF	TGCGCCAGCAGCCTCCTCTTAGGGGGGGAGACCCAGTACTTC
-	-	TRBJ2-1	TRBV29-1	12	CSLTGRSFEQFF	TGCAGCCTTACTGGGCGTTCCTTCGAGCAGTTCTTC
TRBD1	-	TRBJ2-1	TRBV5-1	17	CASTYNRGSTRLNEQFF	TGCGCCAGTACGTACAACAGGGGCTCCACCCGTTTGAATGAGCAGTTCTTC
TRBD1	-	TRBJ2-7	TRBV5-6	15	CASSLADRGTYEQYF	TGTGCCAGCAGCTTGGCCGACAGGGGAACCTACGAGCAGTACTTC
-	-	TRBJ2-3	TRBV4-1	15	CASSQVKESTDTQYF	TGCGCCAGCAGCCAAGTGAAAGAGAGCACAGATACGCAGTATTTT
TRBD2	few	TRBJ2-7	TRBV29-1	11	CSVGGSYEQYF	TGCAGCGTTGGCGGGAGTTACGAGCAGTACTTC
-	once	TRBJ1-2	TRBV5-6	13	CASSMIVDYGYTF	TGTGCCAGCAGCATGATAGTAGACTATGGCTACACCTTC
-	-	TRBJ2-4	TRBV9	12	CASSGSRNIQYF	TGTGCCAGCAGCGGGTCCAGAAACATTCAGTACTTC
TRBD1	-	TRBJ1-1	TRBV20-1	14	CSARDRGVDTEAFF	TGCAGTGCACGGGACAGGGGGGTTGACACTGAAGCTTTCTTT
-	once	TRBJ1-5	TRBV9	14	CASSVGGSGQPQHF	TGTGCCAGCAGCGTAGGGGGATCAGGACAGCCCCAGCATTTT
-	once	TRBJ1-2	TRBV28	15	CASSSPRVSGGGYTF	TGTGCCAGCAGTTCCCCCAGAGTCAGTGGTGGAGGCTACACCTTC
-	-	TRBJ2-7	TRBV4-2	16	CASSQATHGSSYEQYF	TGTGCCAGCAGCCAGGCAACACATGGGAGTAGCTACGAGCAGTACTTC
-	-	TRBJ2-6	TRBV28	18	CASSLTRTSPSGANVLTF	TGTGCCAGCAGTTTAACCAGGACGTCACCCTCTGGGGCCAACGTCCTGACTTTC
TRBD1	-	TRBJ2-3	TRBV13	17	CASSLRTGVMLEDTQYF	TGTGCCAGCAGCCTCCGGACAGGGGTGATGTTGGAAGATACGCAGTATTTT
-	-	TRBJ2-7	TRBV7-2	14	CASSSLPDSYEQYF	TGTGCCAGCAGCTCCCTTCCCGACTCCTACGAGCAGTACTTC
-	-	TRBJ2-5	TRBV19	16	CASSTGDRPAGETQYF	TGTGCCAGTAGTACTGGCGACAGGCCCGCCGGGGAGACCCAGTACTTC
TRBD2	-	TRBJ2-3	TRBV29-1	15	CSVENQRGSTDTQYF	TGCAGCGTTGAAAACCAGCGGGGTAGCACAGATACGCAGTATTTT
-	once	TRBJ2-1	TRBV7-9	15	CASTPEDTLYNEQFF	TGTGCCAGCACCCCCGAGGACACCCTTTACAATGAGCAGTTCTTC
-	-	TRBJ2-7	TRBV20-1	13	CSLTGSGVYEQYF	TGCAGCCTGACCGGGAGTGGGGTCTACGAGCAGTACTTC
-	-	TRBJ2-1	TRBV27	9	CARSNEQFF	TGTGCCAGATCCAATGAGCAGTTCTTC
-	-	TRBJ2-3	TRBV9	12	CASGVGADTQYF	TGTGCCAGCGGCGTCGGGGCAGATACGCAGTATTTT
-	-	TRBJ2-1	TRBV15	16	CATRNSRRDPYNEQFF	TGTGCCACCAGAAATAGTCGGCGGGACCCTTACAATGAGCAGTTCTTC
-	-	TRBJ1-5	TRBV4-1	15	CASSVEGFSNQPQHF	TGCGCCAGCAGCGTCGAGGGCTTTAGCAATCAGCCCCAGCATTTT
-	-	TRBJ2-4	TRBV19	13	CASSINERVVQYF	TGTGCCAGTAGTATAAATGAGAGAGTCGTTCAGTACTTC
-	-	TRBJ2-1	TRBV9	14	CASSDPGALGEQFF	TGTGCCAGCAGCGACCCCGGGGCACTAGGCGAGCAGTTCTTC
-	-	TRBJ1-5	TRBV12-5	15	CASASFGRGNQPQHF	TGTGCTAGTGCCTCATTCGGGAGAGGCAATCAGCCCCAGCATTTT
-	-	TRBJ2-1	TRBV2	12	CASSVHVNEQFF	TGTGCCAGCAGTGTCCATGTCAATGAGCAGTTCTTC
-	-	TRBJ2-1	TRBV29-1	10	CSVAEHEQFF	TGCAGCGTTGCAGAGCATGAGCAGTTCTTC
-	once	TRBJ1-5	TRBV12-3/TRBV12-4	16	CASRPGGYMGNQPQHF	TGTGCCAGCAGGCCCGGGGGGTATATGGGCAATCAGCCCCAGCATTTT
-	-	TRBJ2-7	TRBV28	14	CASSPHSSGDEQYF	TGTGCCAGCAGTCCCCATTCCTCGGGAGACGAGCAGTACTTC
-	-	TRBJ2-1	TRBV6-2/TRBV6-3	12	CASRIRRNEQFF	TGTGCCAGCAGAATACGCAGGAATGAGCAGTTCTTC
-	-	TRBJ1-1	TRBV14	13	CASSQGWFTEAFF	TGTGCCAGCAGCCAAGGATGGTTCACTGAAGCTTTCTTT
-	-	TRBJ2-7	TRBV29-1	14	CSVQGGLEYGEQYF	TGCAGCGTTCAGGGGGGACTAGAGTACGGCGAGCAGTACTTC
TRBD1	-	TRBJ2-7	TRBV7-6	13	CASSVGQGWEQYF	TGTGCCAGCAGCGTAGGACAGGGTTGGGAGCAGTACTTC
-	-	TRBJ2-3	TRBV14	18	CASSQDETLSMGTDTQYF	TGTGCCAGCAGCCAAGACGAGACCCTCTCCATGGGGACAGATACGCAGTATTTT
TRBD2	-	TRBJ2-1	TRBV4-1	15	CASSQDSGSYNEQFF	TGCGCCAGCAGCCAGGATAGCGGGAGCTACAATGAGCAGTTCTTC
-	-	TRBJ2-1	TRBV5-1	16	CASSLGTPGPYNEQFF	TGCGCCAGCAGCTTAGGGACTCCAGGACCCTACAATGAGCAGTTCTTC
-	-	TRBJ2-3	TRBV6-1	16	CASSTDTRPSTDTQYF	TGTGCCAGCAGCACCGATACAAGGCCGAGCACAGATACGCAGTATTTT
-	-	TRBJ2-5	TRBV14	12	CASLGILKTQYF	TGTGCCAGTCTAGGGATTTTAAAGACCCAGTACTTC
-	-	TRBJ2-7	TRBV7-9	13	CASSLAGPYEQYF	TGTGCCAGCAGCTTAGCCGGACCCTACGAGCAGTACTTC
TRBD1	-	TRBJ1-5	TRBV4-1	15	CASSHAGGFNQPQHF	TGCGCCAGCAGCCATGCAGGGGGCTTCAATCAGCCCCAGCATTTT
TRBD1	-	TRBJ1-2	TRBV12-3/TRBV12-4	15	CASSYNVAGGEGYTF	TGTGCCAGCAGCTATAACGTGGCAGGGGGCGAGGGCTACACCTTC
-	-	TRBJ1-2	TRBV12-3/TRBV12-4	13	CASSIETSGDYTF	TGTGCCAGCAGTATAGAGACATCAGGGGACTACACCTTC
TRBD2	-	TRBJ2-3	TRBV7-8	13	CASTAGRADTQYF	TGTGCCAGCACGGCAGGGAGGGCAGATACGCAGTATTTT
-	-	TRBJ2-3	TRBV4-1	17	CASSPAASVRRTDTQYF	TGCGCCAGCAGCCCTGCCGCGTCCGTCCGGCGCACAGATACGCAGTATTTT
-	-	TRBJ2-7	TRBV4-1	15	CASSQEENRAYEQYF	TGCGCCAGCAGCCAAGAGGAGAACCGGGCCTACGAGCAGTACTTC
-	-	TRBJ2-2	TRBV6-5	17	CASSYRSGAPGTGELFF	TGTGCCAGCAGTTACCGGTCCGGGGCCCCGGGCACCGGGGAGCTGTTTTTT
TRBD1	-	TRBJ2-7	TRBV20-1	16	CSARDRDRSITYEQYF	TGCAGTGCTAGAGATCGGGACAGGTCGATCACCTACGAGCAGTACTTC
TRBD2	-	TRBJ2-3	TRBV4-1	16	CASSRTSGSHPDTQYF	TGCGCCAGCAGCCGAACTAGCGGGAGTCACCCAGATACGCAGTATTTT
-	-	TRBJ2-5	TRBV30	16	CAWSEFPGDISKTQYF	TGTGCCTGGAGTGAGTTTCCCGGGGACATATCAAAGACCCAGTACTTC